This entry concerns a single TCR beta chain. Its antigen specificity is not known. No base quality values were provided; no much bigger clone lies one nucleotide off. Spanning cysteine to phenylalanine, the CDR3 consists of 16 amino acids. Here the CDR3 DNA is all that survives: 48 bases in frame from base 1. Sequences SGDLS (CDR1) and YYNGEE (CDR2) are obtained from the germline V gene. Compared with germline, V lacks 4 bases and J lacks 5 bases; bases without a gene match: 10. The cohort consisted of 670 or so healthy bone marrow donors. At the time of sampling, all cohort members were nominally healthy, though unrecorded immune exposures were likely present. The donor was CMV seronegative and was included in the group of around 320 seronegative cohort members. A peripheral blood sample was provided by each donor, and peripheral blood mononuclear cells were used for TCR beta sequencing. Genomic DNA extraction from the blood cell samples was performed with the Qiagen DNeasy Blood Extraction Kit.

The protocol used for the library was the immunoSEQ multiplex PCR assay. A mixture of 60 forward primers for TCR Vbeta segments and 13 reverse primers for TCR Jbeta segments was used in the multiplex PCR. The CDR3 region of rearranged TCR beta genes was amplified from genomic DNA with a multiplex PCR assay. Amplified TCR beta libraries were sequenced as 87-base-pair reads on the Illumina HiSeq System. In the paper's pipeline: Across the 500 to 750 repertoires, a later analysis counted 80 million or so unique TCR beta chains, roughly 11 million of which were shared by at least two donors. To remove PCR and sequencing errors, raw reads were error-corrected and collapsed into unique sequences using a nearest-neighbor algorithm that merged closely related sequences. CDR3 sequences were aligned to IMGT reference sequences to assign V, D and J gene segments. Each retained sequence needed at least a six-nucleotide match to both a V gene segment and a J gene segment. Rearrangements were called productive when the CDR3 lacked stop codons and stayed in frame with V and J; all others were non-productive. Following IMGT convention, CDR3 was defined as the stretch from the second conserved V-encoded cysteine to the conserved J-encoded phenylalanine. In an earlier analysis of around 570 of the donors, sequences lacking an unambiguous match to a single V gene segment were excluded. In an earlier analysis of several hundred of the donors, V segments were called functional above 56.7% productive rearrangements and were called segregating when the between-donor standard deviation exceeded 5%. A statistical classification framework was developed to diagnose cytomegalovirus status using the catalog of TCR beta chain sequences. V and J gene assignment, in a later analysis, came from comparing TCR nucleotide sequences with IMGT/GENE-DB human TR gene sequences. In a later analysis, CDR3 sequences and most-parsimonious VDJ recombination scenarios were assigned using the TCRdist pipeline. In a later analysis, each TCR beta chain was defined by its CDR3 amino acid sequence together with its V-gene family, and reads without a unique V-gene family were excluded. In a later analysis, some 600 highly shared, low-generation-probability nucleotide sequences were removed to address suspected cross-contamination and a sequencing artifact. In a later analysis, a clonal expansion index was calculated for each public chain from normalized within-repertoire ranks of inferred template counts. In a later analysis, generation probabilities were computed with a VDJ recombination model fitted to out-of-frame rearrangements, and the resulting probabilities were checked against IGoR. A later analysis scored TCR-TCR, TCR-HLA and TCR-CMV co-occurrence with hypergeometric tests, applying a repertoire-size bias correction to TCR pairs. A later analysis estimated false discovery rates by permuting HLA or CMV assignments 20 times. A later analysis grouped co-occurring TCRs with DBSCAN, adding TCRdist sequence similarity when clustering within HLA-allele-positive subsets. Co-occurrence clustering excluded repertoires with fewer than 30,000 or more than 120,000 public chains, plus five with anomalous nucleotide sharing. TCRdb retrieved this table from immuneACCESS and kept in-frame rearrangements only. Not all clones are present; in checked studies, unresolved V genes account for under half, and no reason is known for the remainder. V, J and clone size derive from that table, while D and trimming were established from the DNA sequence. A total of roughly 120,000 clones appear in this sample, 55% to 80% of them only once. The top ten hold around 2.2% of the sample.

This entry belongs to a study of cytomegalovirus exposure and HLA in healthy donors (dated by TCRdb to 2017 to 2019). Context from the whole study: According to an earlier analysis of 587 of the donors, some 180 million T cells yielded over 90 million unique TCR beta sequences and approximately 300 Gb of sequence data. An early release covering roughly 580 HLA-typed donors comprised 300 to 350 gigabases of sequencing data and 65 million to 100 million unique TCR sequences. Of the approximately 370 genotyped donors, 65% to 90% were placed in the genetic ancestry cluster associated with self-reported Caucasian donors. The aim of the study was to test whether cataloging public T cell receptors could identify signatures of past pathogen exposure. Using immunosequencing, the study profiled T cell repertoires from about 620 subjects and related those repertoires to cytomegalovirus serostatus. In addition to the first cohort of about 650 subjects, a separate validation cohort of 130 or so different subjects was used. To predict cytomegalovirus infection status, the study combined high-throughput TCR immunosequencing, statistical association of individual TCRs with disease status, and machine learning. A later analysis re-examined previously published TCR beta repertoires from just over 650 donors and added high-resolution HLA genotyping to investigate patterns of TCR occurrence. The later analysis used no new phenotypic data to find candidate immune exposures, relying instead on TCR beta sequences and their occurrence across donors. In an earlier analysis of roughly 580 of the donors, high-throughput TCR beta sequencing was used to judge whether each TCR beta V gene segment behaved as functional or pseudogenic. Donor age, sex, ethnicity and CMV serostatus were compiled together with the repertoire data. A later genetic analysis used genome-wide SNP genotypes for about 60% of the roughly 700 donors, treating that subset as a discovery cohort. All discovery cohort repertoires had been generated on a single sequencing platform. HLA typing covered class I and class II loci at four-digit resolution. Typing coverage differed by locus: A, B, C, DRB1 and DQB1 were typed in about 620-640 donors, DQA1 in approximately 520, DPA1 in some 600, and DPB1 in 472. About 5 DR-DQ haplotypes were handled as single units for association and clustering, since linkage in the cohort was strong. Among about 400 genotyped donors of the cohort, an average of around 240,000 unique TCR beta nucleotide sequences was sequenced per donor, of which about 18% were non-productive.

Points the paper makes about the study in general: The earlier analysis of about 600 of the donors excluded approximately 15 rarely observed V segments, including chromosome 9 orphons, because counts were too low. V-gene and J-gene trimming of TCR beta chains was associated with a missense DCLRE1C variant in a later genetic analysis, and the association was replicated in an independent cohort. The authors suggested that the approach could potentially be generalized to other disease states and immunological phenotypes. In an earlier analysis of about 540 of the donors, most TCR beta V segments were observed in productive rearrangements about 90% or about 30% of the time, broadly matching IMGT annotations. A further reported finding was that TCR beta sequences accurately predicted the HLA-A and HLA-B alleles for most subjects in the first cohort. Three of the identified cytomegalovirus-associated TCR beta chains were confirmed in vitro to be specific for cytomegalovirus antigens. In a later analysis, TCR association rates were found to vary across HLA loci, with the most associated TCRs seen for DRB1 alleles and the fewest for HLA-C alleles. Across donors, most TCR sequences were observed very rarely, whereas some public TCRs were present in many individuals. According to a later analysis, most CMV-associated TCR beta chains appeared to be HLA-restricted, and the HLA associations seemed to be driven largely by CMV exposure. The cohort was sequenced for TCR beta chains only, and without alpha or paired-chain data the features that could be detected were limited. The sequencing pipeline was judged likely to have produced a cluster of highly shared sequence variants as a technical artifact. A later analysis found that HLA-associated TCR beta chains were more clonally expanded and had lower generation probabilities than equally common non-associated chains. In both the original and validation cohorts, the classifier was reported to diagnose cytomegalovirus status with high specificity and sensitivity. Because some donors lacked HLA typing at each locus, the association tests relied only on the typed subset. When HLA alleles, especially DR and DQ, strongly co-occurred, TCR associations were difficult to assign to individual alleles. In the study, around 160 TCR beta chains were listed as associated with cytomegalovirus. CMV serostatus was the only immune exposure information available for the cohort. Correlated functional status among segregating V segments might be attributable to linkage disequilibrium, but an unknown experimental factor could not be ruled out. The presence/absence analyses assumed that sequencing depth was roughly uniform across donors, and that assumption may not be true. A later analysis reported that several top co-occurrence clusters appeared linked to parvovirus B19, influenza, CMV and Epstein-Barr virus. The 87-base-pair reads could not distinguish some IMGT-functional V segments, including TRBV6-2 and TRBV6-3, so those segments were excluded. At a false discovery rate of 0.05, a later analysis linked 16,951 TCR beta sequences to specific HLA alleles. Compared with the approximately 700-donor mean, donors in an Asian-associated ancestry cluster had fewer N-insertions in productive TCRs, according to a later genetic analysis.

The specimen was PBMCs. The chain was built from TRBV9 and TRBJ2-1; TRBD2 matches 9 bases in the middle. The clonotype was recovered from a woman aged 30 to 39 in good health and CMV-seronegative. The DNA is TGTGCCAGCAGCCCGGAACCGGGACTAGCAAACAATGAGCAGTTCTTC. This codes for CASSPEPGLANNEQFF.